This T cell receptor (beta chain) stems from a study of cytomegalovirus exposure and HLA in healthy donors. It was with 60 Vbeta and 13 Jbeta primers that the PCR ran. Generated by immunoSEQ multiplex PCR, the TCRdb table keeps only in-frame clones and is missing some. The data contain about 100,000 clones, around 74% of them seen just once; the ten biggest clones take up around 7%. Sequenced material: PBMCs. This clonotype was obtained from a man aged 40-49 years in good health and CMV-seropositive.

CDR3 amino acids: CASSRRQGDQPQHF. The CDR3 DNA reads as TGTGCCAGCAGCCGAAGACAGGGGGATCAGCCCCAGCATTTT. The chain joins TRBV4-2 to TRBJ1-5, with 9 bases that match TRBD1. This CDR3 contains 14 residues. Per the germline V gene, CDR1 is LGHNA and CDR2 is YNFKEQ. V shed 4 bases and J 5 bases; nucleotides not matched to a gene: 3.